The present T cell receptor beta chain was sequenced within a study of blood T cell repertoires in COVID-19 (dated by TCRdb to 2019 to 2021). General notes on the study: Collaborator samples came from the United States, Italy and Spain and covered acute and convalescent phases of COVID-19. The material from the prospective study consisted of cDNA or gDNA derived from T cells, B-cell-depleted T cells, or PBMCs. Subjects who had been exposed to COVID-19, were actively infected with it, or had recovered from it provided the deeply sampled blood TCRbeta repertoires that made up the dataset. The repertoires were released in a freely available public database intended as a resource for research on the immune response to SARS-CoV-2. Samples were obtained from the ongoing ImmuneRACE study (first 160 participants) and from over a thousand subjects provided by 6 global collaborators. Nearly every sample came with metadata listing a de-identified subject ID, COVID-19 status, age in years and sex. HLA class I and class II types, where available, came from metadata supplied by the sample provider rather than from assay-based typing.

TCRbeta CDR3 regions were amplified from genomic DNA using the immunoSEQ Assay, a bias-controlled multiplex PCR. The study's processing was this. Nucleated cell counts per sample were estimated from amplification of reference gene primers within the assay. Sequence reads were collapsed and filtered to measure the absolute abundance of every unique TCRbeta CDR3 rearrangement. For each sample, productive Simpson clonality was calculated as the square root of Simpson's diversity index across productive rearrangements. The table was pulled from immuneACCESS by TCRdb, which kept in-frame rearrangements only. Such tables lose some clones; where checked, under half of the loss comes from unresolved V genes, and the rest has no known cause. V, J and clone size are taken as reported in that table, and D and trimming were inferred from the DNA itself. A total of approximately 110,000 clones appear in this sample, around four fifths of them only once. Roughly a fifth of the sample is held by the ten biggest clonotypes.

Collaborating institutions collected whole blood in K2EDTA tubes following their own protocols. Collaborator samples were shipped for TCRbeta analysis as frozen whole blood, isolated PBMCs, or DNA extracted from either sample type. This clone was observed a single time. Its antigen specificity is not known. No per-base quality is available; no much larger clone lies one base away. Including cysteine and phenylalanine, the CDR3 has 12 amino acids. CDR3 DNA is the only sequence kept; it has 36 bases, read in frame from the first base. Deletion took 1 base off V and 9 bases off J, with a span of 10 bases between the germline ends. The CDR1 and CDR2 encoded by the germline V gene (reference sequence) are GTSNPN and SVGIG. Study-wide findings and limitations: The quantity of clinical and demographic metadata differed by source and by participant and was supplied without curation.

Sequenced input: peripheral blood. The sequence joins TRBV30 to TRBJ2-1; the D gene is unclear. The source of this sequence is a woman in her seventies with acute or convalescent COVID-19. The bases are TGTGCCTGGAGTGCGAAAGCTAGTGAGCAGTTCTTC. This yields the protein CAWSAKASEQFF.